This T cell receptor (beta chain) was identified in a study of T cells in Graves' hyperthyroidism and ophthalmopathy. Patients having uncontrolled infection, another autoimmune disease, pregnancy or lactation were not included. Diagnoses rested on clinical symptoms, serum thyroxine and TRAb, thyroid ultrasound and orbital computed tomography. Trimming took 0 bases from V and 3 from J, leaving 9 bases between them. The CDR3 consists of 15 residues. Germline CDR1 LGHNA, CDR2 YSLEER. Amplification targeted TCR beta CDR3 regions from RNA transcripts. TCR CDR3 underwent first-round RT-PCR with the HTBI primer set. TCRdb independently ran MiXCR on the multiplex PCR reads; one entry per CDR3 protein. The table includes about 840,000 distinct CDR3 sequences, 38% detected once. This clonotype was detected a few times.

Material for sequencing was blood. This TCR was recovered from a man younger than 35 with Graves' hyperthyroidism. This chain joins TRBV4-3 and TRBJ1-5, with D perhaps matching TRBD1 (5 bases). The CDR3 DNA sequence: TGCGCCAGCAGCCAAGATATGGACAACAATCAGCCCCAGCATTTT. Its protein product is CASSQDMDNNQPQHF.